These T cell receptor beta chains were read from a single sample in a study of CD8 T cells in Susac syndrome. MiXCR was run by TCRdb on the immunoSEQ multiplex PCR reads, yielding one entry per CDR3 protein. The sample lists roughly 60,000 distinct CDR3 sequences; around 94% were seen once. The sample comprised CD8+ T cells from PBMCs. These receptor sequences come from a human donor in good health. Both conserved end residues are part of each CDR3. A D gene is named only where the DNA matches it firmly. The listing skips clone size in some rows; elsewhere it reads once, few, many or a size class.

J: TRBJ2-7; D: TRBD2; V: TRBV5-6; size: .; DNA: TGTGCCAGCAGCCCGCAGAGCGGGGGGATCTACGAGCAGTACTTC; CDR3: CASSPQSGGIYEQYF
J: TRBJ1-1; D: .; V: TRBV28; size: .; DNA: TGTGCCAGCAACCGGTGGGGGGCGGCTGAAGCTTTCTTT; CDR3: CASNRWGAAEAFF
J: TRBJ1-1; D: .; V: TRBV9; size: .; DNA: TGTGCCAGCAGCCCACCTCTGGGGGCAGTAGCTTTCTTT; CDR3: CASSPPLGAVAFF
J: TRBJ1-1; D: .; V: TRBV9; size: .; DNA: TGTGCCAGCAGCGATAGGGTTGGCACTGAAGCTTTCTTT; CDR3: CASSDRVGTEAFF
J: TRBJ1-1; D: .; V: TRBV5-1; size: once; DNA: TGCGCCAGCAGCTTGGTTTCGGTAGCCATGAACACTGAAGCTTTCTTT; CDR3: CASSLVSVAMNTEAFF
J: TRBJ2-1; D: .; V: TRBV27; size: .; DNA: TGTGCCAGCGGCTCCCAGGGCGCCGGGGTCAATGAGCAGTTCTTC; CDR3: CASGSQGAGVNEQFF
J: TRBJ2-2; D: TRBD1; V: TRBV20-1; size: .; DNA: TGCAGTGCTCTTCAGGGGGCGCGGACCGGGGAGCTGTTTTTT; CDR3: CSALQGARTGELFF
J: TRBJ1-1; D: .; V: TRBV9; size: few; DNA: TGTGCCAGCAGCGTAGGCCAGGGAAGCACTGAAGCTTTCTTT; CDR3: CASSVGQGSTEAFF
J: TRBJ1-1; D: .; V: TRBV20-1; size: .; DNA: TGCAGTGGGGGATCCACTGAAGCTTTCTTT; CDR3: CSGGSTEAFF
J: TRBJ2-1; D: .; V: TRBV5-1; size: .; DNA: TGCGCCAGCAGCTCCCCAAACTATGAGCAGTTCTTC; CDR3: CASSSPNYEQFF
J: TRBJ2-4; D: TRBD1; V: TRBV2; size: .; DNA: TGTGCCAGCAAGGACAGGGGGGAGGGGGTCAAAAACATTCAGTACTTC; CDR3: CASKDRGEGVKNIQYF
J: TRBJ1-2; D: .; V: TRBV5-4; size: .; DNA: TGTGCCAGCAGCTTGACAGGCCACTATGGCTACACCTTC; CDR3: CASSLTGHYGYTF
J: TRBJ2-1; D: .; V: TRBV7-7; size: .; DNA: TGTGCCAGCAGCCTCAGGGAAGTAAATGAGCAGTTCTTC; CDR3: CASSLREVNEQFF
J: TRBJ2-7; D: TRBD1; V: TRBV3-1; size: few; DNA: TGTGCCAGCAGCCGGGCCGGGACAGGCGGCAACTCCTACGAGCAGTACTTC; CDR3: CASSRAGTGGNSYEQYF
J: TRBJ2-7; D: .; V: TRBV28; size: few; DNA: TGTGCCAGCAGTTTACGGGCGGGGAGAGACTACGAGCAGTACTTC; CDR3: CASSLRAGRDYEQYF
J: TRBJ1-1; D: .; V: TRBV29-1; size: .; DNA: TGCAGCGCCCCCCTGGGGGGGAACACTGAAGCTTTCTTT; CDR3: CSAPLGGNTEAFF
J: TRBJ2-3; D: .; V: TRBV4-1; size: .; DNA: TGCGCCAGCAGCCCCTTCTCAGATACGCAGTATTTT; CDR3: CASSPFSDTQYF
J: TRBJ2-7; D: TRBD2; V: TRBV19; size: .; DNA: TGTGCCAGTAACACCGCTGGGGGGGCCTACGAGCAGTACTTC; CDR3: CASNTAGGAYEQYF
J: TRBJ1-1; D: .; V: TRBV5-4; size: .; DNA: TGTGCCAGCAGCTTGCCAGCTCAGAGGACTGAAGCTTTCTTT; CDR3: CASSLPAQRTEAFF
J: TRBJ2-1; D: .; V: TRBV12-3/TRBV12-4; size: .; DNA: TGTGCCAGCAGTGGGGCCTCCTACAATGAGCAGTTCTTC; CDR3: CASSGASYNEQFF
J: TRBJ1-6; D: TRBD1; V: TRBV28; size: .; DNA: TGTGCCAGTGTTTCAATACGGGGACAGGGGAATTCACCCCTCCACTTT; CDR3: CASVSIRGQGNSPLHF
J: TRBJ1-6; D: .; V: TRBV4-3; size: .; DNA: TGCGCCAGCAGCCAATTTTCCCATTCACCCCTCCACTTT; CDR3: CASSQFSHSPLHF
J: TRBJ1-2; D: TRBD1; V: TRBV6-5; size: .; DNA: TGTGCCAGCAGTTACCAACCCTCCGGGACAGTTTATGGCTACACCTTC; CDR3: CASSYQPSGTVYGYTF
J: TRBJ2-1; D: TRBD1; V: TRBV12-3/TRBV12-4; size: once; DNA: TGTGCCAGCAGTTTAGGGTCGGGACAGGGTACCTACAATGAGCAGTTCTTC; CDR3: CASSLGSGQGTYNEQFF
J: TRBJ1-2; D: .; V: TRBV12-3/TRBV12-4; size: .; DNA: TGTGCCAGCAGTTTGGAGGTTACAGGCACAAGAGCGGGCTACACCTTC; CDR3: CASSLEVTGTRAGYTF
J: TRBJ2-5; D: .; V: TRBV14; size: .; DNA: TGTGCCAGCAGCCAATATAGGGTAATACAAGAGACCCAGTACTTC; CDR3: CASSQYRVIQETQYF
J: TRBJ1-5; D: .; V: TRBV6-5; size: .; DNA: TGTGCCAGCAGTGAGTCGAGTCCTTGGCAGACTCATCAGCCCCAGCATTTT; CDR3: CASSESSPWQTHQPQHF
J: TRBJ2-1; D: TRBD2; V: TRBV20-1; size: .; DNA: TGCAGTGCTGCTGGGACTAGCGGGGGGCCCGATGAGCAGTTCTTC; CDR3: CSAAGTSGGPDEQFF
J: TRBJ1-2; D: TRBD1; V: TRBV7-3; size: .; DNA: TGTGCCAGCAGCCCGGACGGACAGGGCTCGTATGGCTACACCTTC; CDR3: CASSPDGQGSYGYTF
J: TRBJ2-7; D: TRBD1; V: TRBV6-2/TRBV6-3; size: .; DNA: TGTGCCAGCAGTTACACCGGGACAGGGGCGCGCGAGCAGTACTTC; CDR3: CASSYTGTGAREQYF
J: TRBJ1-1; D: .; V: TRBV21-1; size: .; DNA: TGTGCCAGCATGACTGACAAGAACACTGAAGCTTTCTTT; CDR3: CASMTDKNTEAFF
J: TRBJ2-6; D: TRBD1; V: TRBV7-6; size: .; DNA: TGTGCCAGCAGCTCCGAACCCTCGGGACAGAGAATCTCTGGGGCCAACGTCCTGACTTTC; CDR3: CASSSEPSGQRISGANVLTF
J: TRBJ2-3; D: .; V: TRBV20-1; size: .; DNA: TGCAGTGCCCCCAGCCACGGGGTCGACCTATCCCCTGGTACGCAGTATTTT; CDR3: CSAPSHGVDLSPGTQYF
J: TRBJ1-2; D: .; V: TRBV30; size: .; DNA: TGTGCGAGAAGGGCGCGAAGCTATGGCTACACCTTC; CDR3: CARRARSYGYTF
J: TRBJ1-5; D: .; V: TRBV12-3/TRBV12-4; size: .; DNA: TGTGCCAGCAGTTTAGGGATGGGACCCGGAGAGGGTAGCAATCAGCCCCAGCATTTT; CDR3: CASSLGMGPGEGSNQPQHF
J: TRBJ2-3; D: .; V: TRBV12-3/TRBV12-4; size: .; DNA: TGTGCCAGCAGTTTTCGGCGGACCGCCGATACGCAGTATTTT; CDR3: CASSFRRTADTQYF
J: TRBJ2-5; D: .; V: TRBV7-3; size: .; DNA: TGTGCCAGCAGCTGGGCAGCCTCACAAGAGACCCAGTACTTC; CDR3: CASSWAASQETQYF
J: TRBJ2-2; D: .; V: TRBV15; size: .; DNA: TGTGCCACCAGCAGAGATGCCCGCAGGGCAAACACCGGGGAGCTGTTTTTT; CDR3: CATSRDARRANTGELFF
J: TRBJ2-2; D: .; V: TRBV6-1; size: .; DNA: TGTGCCAGCACTCCGGCCAAGGGGAAATCTAACACCGGGGAGCTGTTTTTT; CDR3: CASTPAKGKSNTGELFF
J: TRBJ1-6; D: .; V: TRBV6-2/TRBV6-3; size: .; DNA: TGTGCCAGCAGACCCGACGACAGGACGTATTCACCCCTCCACTTT; CDR3: CASRPDDRTYSPLHF
J: TRBJ1-2; D: TRBD1; V: TRBV6-2/TRBV6-3; size: .; DNA: TGTGCCAGCAGTTACCTTTGGCCAGGGGGCCCCAAAGGCTATGGCTACACCTTC; CDR3: CASSYLWPGGPKGYGYTF
J: TRBJ1-5; D: .; V: TRBV4-1; size: .; DNA: TGCGCCAGCAGCCGCTCGCTGGGGGAGAATCAGTCCCAGCATTTT; CDR3: CASSRSLGENQSQHF
J: TRBJ1-5; D: TRBD1; V: TRBV15; size: .; DNA: TGTGCCTCGTCGGACAGGGAAGTTTGGTACGAGGATCAGCCCCAGCATTTT; CDR3: CASSDREVWYEDQPQHF
J: TRBJ2-3; D: TRBD1; V: TRBV4-1; size: .; DNA: TGCGCCAGCAGCCAAGGTCCGCAGGGGGCGGCAGATACGCAGTATTTT; CDR3: CASSQGPQGAADTQYF
J: TRBJ2-7; D: .; V: TRBV4-1; size: .; DNA: TGCGCCAGCAGCCAAGACGATAGGGAATCCTACGAGCAGTACTTC; CDR3: CASSQDDRESYEQYF
J: TRBJ2-3; D: TRBD2; V: TRBV7-9; size: once; DNA: TGTGCCAGCAGCTTACAAGCGGGGGCCACAGATACGCAGTATTTT; CDR3: CASSLQAGATDTQYF
J: TRBJ2-7; D: TRBD1; V: TRBV7-9; size: .; DNA: TGTGCCAGCAGACGGACAGGACCCAACTCCTACGAGCAGTACTTC; CDR3: CASRRTGPNSYEQYF
J: TRBJ2-3; D: TRBD2; V: TRBV6-5; size: .; DNA: TGTGCCAGCAGTTATAGACTAGCTACAGATACGCAGTATTTT; CDR3: CASSYRLATDTQYF
J: TRBJ2-5; D: TRBD2; V: TRBV2; size: .; DNA: TGTGCCAGCAGCGCCAGACTAGCGGGGGGCTGGGAGACCCAGTACTTC; CDR3: CASSARLAGGWETQYF
J: TRBJ1-6; D: .; V: TRBV7-2; size: once; DNA: TGTGCCAGCAGCTTAGGAACTACGATCCTATCACCCCTCCACTTT; CDR3: CASSLGTTILSPLHF
J: TRBJ2-7; D: TRBD1; V: TRBV7-8; size: few; DNA: TGTGCCAGCAGTCTCCGGACAGGGACCTACGAGCAGTACTTC; CDR3: CASSLRTGTYEQYF
J: TRBJ2-1; D: .; V: TRBV12-3/TRBV12-4; size: .; DNA: TGTGCCATTCGACAGTCTAGGGGGCAGTTCTTC; CDR3: CAIRQSRGQFF
J: TRBJ1-5; D: .; V: TRBV6-5; size: .; DNA: TGTGCCAGCAGTAACGGGGGGAGCAATCAGCCCCAGCATTTT; CDR3: CASSNGGSNQPQHF
J: TRBJ1-1; D: .; V: TRBV27; size: .; DNA: TGTGCCAGCAGTCCCACCCTAAAATACACTGAAGCTTTCTTT; CDR3: CASSPTLKYTEAFF
J: TRBJ2-3; D: TRBD2; V: TRBV7-9; size: .; DNA: TGTGCCAGCAGCAAAAGCGGGGGGGCTGGAGATACGCAGTATTTT; CDR3: CASSKSGGAGDTQYF
J: TRBJ1-1; D: TRBD1; V: TRBV7-2; size: .; DNA: TGTGCCAGCAGCCCGACCGCCTGGGACAGCTCTAGGGTTAACACTGAAGCTTTCTTT; CDR3: CASSPTAWDSSRVNTEAFF
J: TRBJ1-2; D: .; V: TRBV7-2; size: .; DNA: TGTGCCAGCCCCCTATCGATCCTTAACTATGGCTACACCTTC; CDR3: CASPLSILNYGYTF
J: TRBJ2-3; D: .; V: TRBV27; size: .; DNA: TGTGCCAGCAGTTTGATTTTGGGTACAGATACGCAGTATTTT; CDR3: CASSLILGTDTQYF
J: TRBJ2-7; D: TRBD1; V: TRBV10-3; size: .; DNA: TGTGCCTCCCGGGACAGGGACTACGAGCAGTACTTC; CDR3: CASRDRDYEQYF
J: TRBJ2-1; D: .; V: TRBV19; size: .; DNA: TGTGCCAGTAGTCTGGCTAGCTCCTACAATGAGCAGTTCTTC; CDR3: CASSLASSYNEQFF